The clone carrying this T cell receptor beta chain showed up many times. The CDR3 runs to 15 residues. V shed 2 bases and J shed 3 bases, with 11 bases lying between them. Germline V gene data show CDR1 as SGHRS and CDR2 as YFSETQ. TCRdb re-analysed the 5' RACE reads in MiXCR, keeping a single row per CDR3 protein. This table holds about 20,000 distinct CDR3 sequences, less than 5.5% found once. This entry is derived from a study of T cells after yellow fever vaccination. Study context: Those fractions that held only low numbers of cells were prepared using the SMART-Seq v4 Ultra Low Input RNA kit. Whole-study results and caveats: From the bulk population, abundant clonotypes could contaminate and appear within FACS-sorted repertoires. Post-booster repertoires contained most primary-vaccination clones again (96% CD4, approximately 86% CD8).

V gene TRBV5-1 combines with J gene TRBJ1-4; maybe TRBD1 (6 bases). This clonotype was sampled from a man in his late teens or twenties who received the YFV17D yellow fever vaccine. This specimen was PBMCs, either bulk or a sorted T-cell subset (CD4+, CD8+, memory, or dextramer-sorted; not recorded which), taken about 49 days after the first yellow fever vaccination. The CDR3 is CASSLQGSANEKLFF. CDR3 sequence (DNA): TGCGCCAGCAGCTTACAGGGTTCGGCTAATGAAAAACTGTTTTTT.